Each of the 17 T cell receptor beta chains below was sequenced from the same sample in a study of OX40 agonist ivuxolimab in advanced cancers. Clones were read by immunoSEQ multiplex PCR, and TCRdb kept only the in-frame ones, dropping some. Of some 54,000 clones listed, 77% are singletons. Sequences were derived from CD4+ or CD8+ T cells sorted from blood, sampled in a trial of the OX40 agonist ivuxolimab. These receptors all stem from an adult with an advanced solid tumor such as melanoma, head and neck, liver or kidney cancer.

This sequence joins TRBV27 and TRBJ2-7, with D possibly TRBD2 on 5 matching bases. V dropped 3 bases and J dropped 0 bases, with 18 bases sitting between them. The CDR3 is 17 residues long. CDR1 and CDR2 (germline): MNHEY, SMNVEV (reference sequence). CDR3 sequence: CASSFYPPVGSSYEQYF. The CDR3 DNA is TGTGCCAGCAGTTTCTATCCTCCCGTAGGGAGCTCCTACGAGCAGTACTTC.

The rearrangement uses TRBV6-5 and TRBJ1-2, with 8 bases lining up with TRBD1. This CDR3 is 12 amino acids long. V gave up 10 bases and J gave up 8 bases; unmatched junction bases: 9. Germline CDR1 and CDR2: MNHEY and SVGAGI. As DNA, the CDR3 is TGTGCCACCAAGACAGGGGATTACGGCTACACCTTC. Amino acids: CATKTGDYGYTF.

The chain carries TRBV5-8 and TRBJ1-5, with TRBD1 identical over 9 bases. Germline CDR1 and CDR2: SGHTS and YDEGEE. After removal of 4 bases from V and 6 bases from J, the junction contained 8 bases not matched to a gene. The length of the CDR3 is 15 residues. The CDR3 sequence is CASSLDRGIGQPQHF. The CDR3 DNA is TGTGCCAGCAGCCTGGACAGGGGAATAGGTCAGCCCCAGCATTTT.

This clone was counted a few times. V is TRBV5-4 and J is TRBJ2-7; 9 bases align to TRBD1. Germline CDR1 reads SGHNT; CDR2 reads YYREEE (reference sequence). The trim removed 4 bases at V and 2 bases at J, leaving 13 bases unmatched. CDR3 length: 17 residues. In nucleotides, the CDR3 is TGTGCCAGCAGCCGGACAGGGGTCGACCTTCGGGCCTACGAGCAGTACTTC. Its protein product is CASSRTGVDLRAYEQYF.

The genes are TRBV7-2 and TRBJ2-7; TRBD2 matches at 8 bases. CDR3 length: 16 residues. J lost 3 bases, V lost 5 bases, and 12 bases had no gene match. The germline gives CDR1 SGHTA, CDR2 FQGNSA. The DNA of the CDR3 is TGTGCCAGCAGCGGGGGGGGAACTAGCGGATTCTACGAGCAGTACTTC. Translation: CASSGGGTSGFYEQYF.

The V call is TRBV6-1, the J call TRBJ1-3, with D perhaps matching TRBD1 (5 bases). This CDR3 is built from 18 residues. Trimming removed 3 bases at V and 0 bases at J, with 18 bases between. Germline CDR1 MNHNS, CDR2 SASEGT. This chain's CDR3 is CASSDGDIQVRSGNTIYF. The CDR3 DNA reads TGTGCCAGCAGTGACGGTGACATACAGGTACGCTCTGGAAACACCATATATTTT.

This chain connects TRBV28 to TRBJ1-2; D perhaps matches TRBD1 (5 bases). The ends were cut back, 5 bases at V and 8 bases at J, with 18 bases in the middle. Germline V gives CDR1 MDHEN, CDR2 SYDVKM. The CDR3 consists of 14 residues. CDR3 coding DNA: TGTGCCAGCAGTCCCCCGCCGGGGCCGGAGGGCTACACCTTC. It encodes CASSPPPGPEGYTF.

The CDR3 DNA is TGTGCCAGCAGCTTAGCGCTGCCAAGCTCCTACAATGAGCAGTTCTTC. Residues: CASSLALPSSYNEQFF. The gene calls are TRBV7-9 and TRBJ2-1; D is uncertain. This CDR3 is built from 16 residues. Germline CDR1 reads SEHNR; CDR2 reads FQNEAQ (reference sequence). Trimming shortened V by 0 bases and J by 0 bases, and 9 bases separated the two germline ends.

The CDR3 region has the DNA TGTGCCAGCAGCGTCACAGGGTACACTGAAGCTTTCTTT. Its translation: CASSVTGYTEAFF. This sequence joins TRBV5-4 and TRBJ1-1; a possible D gene is TRBD1 (6 bases). Germline CDR1 is SGHNT and CDR2 is YYREEE (reference sequence). Trimming took 4 bases from V and 3 from J, leaving 10 bases between them. The CDR3 contains 13 residues. The whole variable domain, filled in from reference TRBV5-4 and TRBJ1-1, reads ETGVTQSPTHLIKTRGQQVTLRCSSQSGHNTVSWYQQALGQGPQFIFQYYREEENGRGNFPPRFSGLQFPNYSSELNVNALELDDSALYLCASSVTGYTEAFFGQGTRLTVV.

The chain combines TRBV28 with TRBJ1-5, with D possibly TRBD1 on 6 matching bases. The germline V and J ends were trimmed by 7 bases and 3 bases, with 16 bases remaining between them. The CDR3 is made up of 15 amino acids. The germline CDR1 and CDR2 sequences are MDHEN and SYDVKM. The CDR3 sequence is CASIRRQVYNQPQHF. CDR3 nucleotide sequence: TGTGCCAGCATCCGACGACAGGTTTACAATCAGCCCCAGCATTTT.

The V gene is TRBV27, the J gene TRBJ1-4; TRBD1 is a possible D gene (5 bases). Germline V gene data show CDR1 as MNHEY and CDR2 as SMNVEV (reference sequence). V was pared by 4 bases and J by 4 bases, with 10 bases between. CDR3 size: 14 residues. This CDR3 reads CASSWDQFNEKLFF. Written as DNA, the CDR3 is TGTGCCAGCAGTTGGGACCAGTTTAATGAAAAACTGTTTTTT.

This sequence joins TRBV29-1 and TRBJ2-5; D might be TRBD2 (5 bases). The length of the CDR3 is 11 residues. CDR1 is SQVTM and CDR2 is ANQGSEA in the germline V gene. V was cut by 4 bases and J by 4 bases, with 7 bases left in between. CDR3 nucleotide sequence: TGCAGCGTTGGAGAGGGAGAGACCCAGTACTTC. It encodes CSVGEGETQYF.

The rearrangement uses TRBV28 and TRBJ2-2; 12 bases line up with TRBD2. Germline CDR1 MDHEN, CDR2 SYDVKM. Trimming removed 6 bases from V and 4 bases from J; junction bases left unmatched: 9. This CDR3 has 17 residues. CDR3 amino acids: CASRPTGLAGFTGELFF. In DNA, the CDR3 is TGTGCCAGCAGGCCAACGGGACTAGCGGGCTTCACCGGGGAGCTGTTTTTT.

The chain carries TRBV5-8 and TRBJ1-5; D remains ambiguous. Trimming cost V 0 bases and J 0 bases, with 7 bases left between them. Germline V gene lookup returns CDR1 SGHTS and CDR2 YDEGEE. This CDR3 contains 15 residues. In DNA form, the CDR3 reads TGTGCCAGCAGCTTGGGACAACATAGCAATCAGCCCCAGCATTTT. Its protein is CASSLGQHSNQPQHF.

The CDR3 sequence is CASSLLLGLAGPSSYNEQFF. The CDR3 coding sequence is TGCGCCAGCAGTCTGCTCTTGGGACTAGCGGGACCGAGCTCCTACAATGAGCAGTTCTTC. This rearrangement joins TRBV10-2 to TRBJ2-1; 13 bases line up with TRBD2. The CDR3 runs 20 residues. The germline V gene has CDR1 WSHSY and CDR2 SAAADI. V was pared by 5 bases and J by 0 bases, with 13 bases of the junction left unmatched.

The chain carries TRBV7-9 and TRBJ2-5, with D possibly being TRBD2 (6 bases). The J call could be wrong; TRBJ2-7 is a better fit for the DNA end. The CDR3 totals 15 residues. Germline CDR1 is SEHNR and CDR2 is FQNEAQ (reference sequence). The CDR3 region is CASSPPRGVNDEQYF. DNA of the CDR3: TGTGCCAGCAGCCCCCCGCGCGGGGTTAACGACGAGCAGTACTTC.

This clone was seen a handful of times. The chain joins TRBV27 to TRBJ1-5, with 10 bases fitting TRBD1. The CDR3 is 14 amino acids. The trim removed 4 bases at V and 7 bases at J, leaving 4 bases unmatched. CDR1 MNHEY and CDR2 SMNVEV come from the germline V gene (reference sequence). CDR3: CASSSGQGFQPQHF. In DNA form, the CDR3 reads TGTGCCAGCAGTTCGGGACAGGGGTTCCAGCCCCAGCATTTT.